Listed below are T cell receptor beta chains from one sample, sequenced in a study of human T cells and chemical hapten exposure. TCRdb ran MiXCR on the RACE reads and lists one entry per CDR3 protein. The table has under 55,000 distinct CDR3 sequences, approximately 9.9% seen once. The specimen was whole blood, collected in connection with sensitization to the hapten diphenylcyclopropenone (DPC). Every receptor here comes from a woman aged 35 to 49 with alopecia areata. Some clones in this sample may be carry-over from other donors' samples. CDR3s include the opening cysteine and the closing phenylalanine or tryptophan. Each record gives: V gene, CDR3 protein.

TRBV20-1	CSAQGQLTSPNVNEQFF
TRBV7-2	CASTDGGGPNTDTQYF
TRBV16	CASSQSNRGLDEQYF
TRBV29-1	CSVEGTQNEKLFF
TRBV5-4	CASSLVPGRVLAKNIQYF
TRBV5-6	CASSLAGTGGYTF
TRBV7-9	CASSFGTSGLGTQYF
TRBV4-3	CASSQGALSTDTQYF
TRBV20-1	CSASLTGSGVWQYF
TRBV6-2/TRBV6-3	CASSWARGAEAFF
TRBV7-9	CASSLVQGDEAFF
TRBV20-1	CSARDPAFGSIEQYF
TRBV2	CASRRVGGIQYF
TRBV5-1	CASSSTGTNIQYF
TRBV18	CASSSGTPDLSHYGYTF
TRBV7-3	CASSLGASSGDNSPLHF
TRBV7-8	CASSSRRVQGRAANEKLFF
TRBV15	CATSRDRADLDEKLFF
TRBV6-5	CAVGTSGSFSYNEQFF
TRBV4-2	CASSQDEWDTEAFF
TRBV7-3	CASSSGWGLEAFF
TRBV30	CAWTAGGQETQYF
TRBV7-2	CASGQGARTNTGELFF
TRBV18	CASSGQPGYNEQFF